This is a list of T cell receptor beta chains from one sample in a study of T cells in Graves' hyperthyroidism and ophthalmopathy. TCRdb ran MiXCR on the multiplex PCR reads and lists one entry per CDR3 protein. The sample includes roughly 570,000 distinct CDR3 sequences, more than 45% seen only once; the top ten take roughly 19%. The sample consisted of peripheral blood or thyroid tissue (not recorded which). The source of these receptors is an adult woman with Graves' disease, either hyperthyroidism or ophthalmopathy (not recorded which). CDR3s include the opening cysteine and the closing phenylalanine or tryptophan. The order of the fields is V gene, clone size, D gene, J gene, CDR3 DNA, CDR3 protein. A D gene is named only where the DNA matches it firmly. Only some rows state a clone size, as once, few, many or a class for expanded clones.

TRBV10-3	many	.	TRBJ1-1	TGTGCCATCAGTAGACAGGAGAACACTGAAGCTTTCTTT	CAISRQENTEAFF
TRBV29-1	.	.	TRBJ2-7	TGCAGCGTGAGGAGTGAGAGGTACGAGCAGTACTTC	CSVRSERYEQYF
TRBV28	.	.	TRBJ1-6	TGTGCCAGCAGTTTATCCGCAGGTGGGGTTTCACCCCTCCACTTT	CASSLSAGGVSPLHF
TRBV7-8	.	.	TRBJ2-7	TGTGCCAGCGCAGACAGTCGATCCTACGAGCAGTACTTC	CASADSRSYEQYF
TRBV20-1	.	.	TRBJ2-5	TGCAGTGTTTCCCGACAGAACCAAGAGACCCAGTACTTC	CSVSRQNQETQYF
TRBV9	.	.	TRBJ2-7	TGTGCCAGCAGCGCGGCGGGACGCAACTACGAGCAGTACTTC	CASSAAGRNYEQYF
TRBV7-9	few	TRBD1	TRBJ2-7	TGTGCCAGCAGGGAAACAGGGGGCCCTTCCTACGAGCAGTACTTC	CASRETGGPSYEQYF
TRBV7-6	.	.	TRBJ2-2	TGTGCCAGCAGCTTAGGACCTTCCGCGATAGGCACCGGGGAGCTGTTTTTT	CASSLGPSAIGTGELFF
TRBV7-9	many	TRBD1	TRBJ2-7	TGTGCCAGCAGCAGAGACAGGGGCGCCTACGAGCAGTACTTC	CASSRDRGAYEQYF
TRBV5-1	many	.	TRBJ1-4	TGCGCCAGCAGCCCCGGGACCCGAGGCGAAAAACTGTTTTTT	CASSPGTRGEKLFF
TRBV20-1	.	TRBD2	TRBJ2-7	TGCAGTGCGCAGTCTGGGACTAGCGGGAGCGAGCAGTACTTC	CSAQSGTSGSEQYF
TRBV20-1	.	TRBD1	TRBJ2-7	TGCAGTGCTTTGGACAGGGTGTACTACGAGCAGTACTTC	CSALDRVYYEQYF
TRBV15	once	.	TRBJ2-7	TGTGCCACCAGCAGGGTGGGGGACGAGCAGTACTTC	CATSRVGDEQYF
TRBV7-9	.	TRBD1	TRBJ1-6	TGTGCCAGCAGCTCCGCCGGACAGGGGAATTCACCCCTCCACTTT	CASSSAGQGNSPLHF
TRBV29-1	few	.	TRBJ2-6	TGCAGCGTTGAATTTGATGTTTCCCAGGGCAACGTCCTGACTTTC	CSVEFDVSQGNVLTF
TRBV2	once	.	TRBJ1-5	TGTGCCAGCAGTGTAATGGGGGAATTGCTGCATTTT	CASSVMGELLHF
TRBV27	.	.	TRBJ1-3	TGTGCCAGCGACTGCCGGCCCCGACAGTCCGAGTTCACCATATATTTT	CASDCRPRQSEFTIYF
TRBV5-6	.	.	TRBJ1-5	TGTGCCAGCAGCAGGCAGCAAGATCAGCCCCAGCATTTT	CASSRQQDQPQHF
TRBV20-1	many	.	TRBJ1-5	TGCAGTGCTAGGGGCTTGGGGGCGGGCAATCAGCCCCAGCATTTT	CSARGLGAGNQPQHF
TRBV9	many	TRBD1	TRBJ1-4	TGTGCCAGCAGCGGACAGGGGATGGACTCCCCTAATGAAAAACTGTTTTTT	CASSGQGMDSPNEKLFF
TRBV10-3	.	.	TRBJ2-1	TGTGCCACCATCGGACAGACCAATGAGCAGTTCTTC	CATIGQTNEQFF
TRBV18	.	.	TRBJ2-7	TGTGCCAGCTCACCACGAGCCCTCCGTGACGGCCGAGACTACGAGCAGTACTTC	CASSPRALRDGRDYEQYF
TRBV20-1	many	.	TRBJ1-4	TGCAGTGCCCTCTCAGGGTCTAATGAAAAACTGTTTTTT	CSALSGSNEKLFF
TRBV5-1	many	.	TRBJ2-7	TGCGCCAGCAGCGATAGACAGAGCTCCTACGAGCAGTACTTC	CASSDRQSSYEQYF
TRBV6-6	many	TRBD1	TRBJ1-5	TGTGCCAGCAGTTACAAATCAGGGGACAGCTGGAATCAGCCCCAGCATTTT	CASSYKSGDSWNQPQHF
TRBV29-1	few	.	TRBJ2-7	TGCAGCGTGGCGGGACTTATCTCCTACGAGCAGTACTTC	CSVAGLISYEQYF
TRBV12-3/TRBV12-4	many	TRBD1	TRBJ1-4	TGTGCCAGCAGTCCTCCCGGACAGGGCCGCGTTGAAAAACTGTTTTTT	CASSPPGQGRVEKLFF
TRBV11-2	many	.	TRBJ2-5	TGTGCCAGCAGCTCCTTCGGGACTCTCGAAGAGACCCAGTACTTC	CASSSFGTLEETQYF
TRBV19	many	.	TRBJ1-5	TGTGCCAGTAGCCTCGGGACGGGAACCGGTTATCCCCAGCATTTT	CASSLGTGTGYPQHF
TRBV6-5	many	.	TRBJ2-5	TGTGCCAGCAGTTTGGGCCTGAAGGGAGAGACCCAGTACTTC	CASSLGLKGETQYF
TRBV2	.	.	TRBJ1-5	TGTGCCAGCAGTGCTATCCAGGGGTATAGCAATCAGCCCCAGCATTTT	CASSAIQGYSNQPQHF
TRBV20-1	many	.	TRBJ1-5	TGCAGTGCTAGAGTCGCAGGACATCAGCCCCAGCATTTT	CSARVAGHQPQHF
TRBV4-3	many	TRBD2	TRBJ2-5	TGCGCCAGCAGCCCATCGCCGGCGGGGGGTGGAGAGACCCAGTACTTC	CASSPSPAGGGETQYF
TRBV5-1	.	.	TRBJ1-4	TGCGCCAGCAGTTCTGGAGTCACTAATGAAAAACTGTTTTTT	CASSSGVTNEKLFF